The 18 T cell receptor beta chains below were found in one sample sequenced in a study of Ad26.COV2.S vaccination and SARS-CoV-2 variants. Documented treatment: roughly 19 received Ad26.COV2.S at low or high dose, single or two shots; about 5 received placebo; per-sample allocation not given. At day 63 after the first vaccine or placebo injection, samples were drawn. Clones were read by immunoSEQ multiplex PCR, and TCRdb kept only the in-frame ones, dropping some. Of around 250,000 clones in the sample, 70% to 90% were seen once. The source material was peripheral blood, sampled in a trial of Ad26.COV2.S vaccine versus placebo. These receptors all stem from a person between 18 and 60 years old who received the Ad26.COV2.S COVID-19 vaccine or a placebo.

This rearrangement joins TRBV7-3 to TRBJ2-3; 9 bases match TRBD1. There are 15 residues in the CDR3. Germline-derived CDR1 and CDR2 are SGHTA and FQGTGA. Unmatched junction bases numbered 4, after V lost 3 bases and J lost 3 bases. The CDR3 coding sequence is TGTGCCAGCAGCTTGACCGGGACAGGGACAGATACGCAGTATTTT. Encoded protein: CASSLTGTGTDTQYF.

This clone was seen only a few times. The V gene is TRBV18, the J gene TRBJ2-7, with 8 bases identical to TRBD2. This CDR3 spans 14 amino acids. The ends lost 4 bases at V and 4 bases at J; junction bases unmatched: 6. Looked up from germline, CDR1 is KGHSH and CDR2 is LQKENI. The DNA for the CDR3 is TGTGCCAGCTCACGGGCGGGAGGTGTGTACGAGCAGTACGTC. Protein sequence: CASSRAGGVYEQYV.

The chain recombines TRBV19 with TRBJ1-1; no definite D call. Deletions cut 6 bases from V and 0 bases from J, with 8 bases between. Germline V CDR1 and CDR2: LNHDA, SQIVND (reference sequence). CDR3 length: 13 amino acids. The CDR3 nucleotides read TGTGCCAGTAGCGACATCATGAACACTGAAGCTTTCTTT. This gives the protein CASSDIMNTEAFF.

This clone was seen only once. The V gene is TRBV5-1, the J gene TRBJ2-4; 9 bases are shared with TRBD1. This CDR3 has 14 amino acids. The V segment lost 4 bases and the J segment 8 bases; nucleotides outside the gene matches: 7. CDR1 and CDR2 from the germline V gene are SGHRS and YFSETQ. The CDR3 protein is CASSTWDRADIQYF. The CDR3 nucleotides read TGCGCCAGCAGCACTTGGGACAGGGCGGACATTCAGTACTTC. Complete variable domain (other parts from reference TRBV5-1 and TRBJ2-4): KAGVTQTPRYLIKTRGQQVTLSCSPISGHRSVSWYQQTPGQGLQFLFEYFSETQRNKGNFPGRFSGRQFSNSRSEMNVSTLELGDSALYLCASSTWDRADIQYFGAGTRLSVL.

V gene TRBV2 combines with J gene TRBJ1-3; the D is unclear. CDR3 length: 11 amino acids. Deletions cut 8 bases from V and 3 bases from J, with 5 bases between. The germline V gene encodes CDR1 SNHLY and CDR2 FYNNEI. The CDR3 nucleotides read TGTGCCAGCCCCCTTGGAAACACCATATATTTT. Encoded protein: CASPLGNTIYF.

V and J are TRBV6-5 and TRBJ2-5; the match to TRBD2 covers 11 bases. V lost 3 bases to trimming and J lost 4 bases; unmatched junction nucleotides: 7. CDR3 length: 16 amino acids. Germline V gene lookup returns CDR1 MNHEY and CDR2 SVGAGI. This CDR3 is CASSYLSGGAGETQYF. The CDR3 coding sequence is TGTGCCAGCAGTTATCTTAGCGGGGGGGCCGGAGAGACCCAGTACTTC.

This clone was seen a single time. This rearrangement joins TRBV10-3 to TRBJ2-5, with D hard to call. CDR1 and CDR2 from the germline V gene are ENHRY and SYGVKD. The CDR3 is 13 amino acids. Trimming took off 3 bases at V and 4 bases at J, with 9 bases between the two ends. This chain's CDR3 is CAISDPVRETQYF. For the CDR3, the DNA is TGTGCCATCAGTGATCCCGTCCGAGAGACCCAGTACTTC.

This chain links TRBV7-9 with TRBJ1-2; 7 positions match TRBD1. CDR1 is SEHNR, CDR2 FQNEAQ, per germline (reference sequence). There are 16 residues in the CDR3. V was pared by 4 bases and J by 0 bases, with 8 bases of the junction left unmatched. CDR3 nucleotide sequence: TGTGCCAGCAGCTCGAAGGGGGCAGCCCCTAACTATGGCTACACCTTC. As protein: CASSSKGAAPNYGYTF.

The chain is built from TRBV23-1 and TRBJ1-4, with a tentative D call TRBD1 (6 bases). TRBV23-1 is an ORF; its function is uncertain. This CDR3 has 15 residues. Trimming stripped 8 bases from V and 1 base from J, with 14 bases between. The CDR3: CASGAGDGTNEKLFF. The CDR3 nucleotides read TGCGCCAGCGGTGCAGGGGATGGAACTAATGAAAAACTGTTTTTT.

This rearrangement joins TRBV7-2 to TRBJ2-2, with 16 bases aligning to TRBD2. The germline gives CDR1 SGHTA, CDR2 FQGNSA. This CDR3 is 18 amino acids long. V was pared by 5 bases and J by 5 bases, with 8 bases of the junction left unmatched. The CDR3 here is CASSPPGLAGGWTGELFF. As DNA, the CDR3 is TGTGCCAGCAGCCCCCCGGGACTAGCGGGGGGGTGGACCGGGGAGCTGTTTTTT.

This clone was detected a few times. The genes are TRBV24-1 and TRBJ2-2, with D uncertain. The CDR3 contains 13 residues. Germline assignment: CDR1 KGHDR and CDR2 SFDVKD. The V end was cut by 6 bases, the J end by 5 bases, with 9 bases between. The CDR3 loop reads CATSLDITGELFF. CDR3 DNA sequence: TGTGCCACCAGTTTAGACATAACCGGGGAGCTGTTTTTT.

The chain uses TRBV7-2 and TRBJ1-3, with TRBD1 matching over 10 bases. The CDR3 has 18 residues. Trimming cost V 1 base and J 4 bases; bases outside gene matches: 10. Germline CDR1 reads SGHTA; CDR2 reads FQGNSA. CDR3 sequence (DNA): TGTGCCAGCAGCTTAGGACTTAGACAGGGGGCTGGGGGAAACACCATATATTTT. Amino acids: CASSLGLRQGAGGNTIYF. Using reference TRBV7-2 and TRBJ1-3 for the parts outside the CDR3, the full variable domain is GAGVSQSPSNKVTEKGKDVELRCDPISGHTALYWYRQSLGQGLEFLIYFQGNSAPDKSGLPSDRFSAERTGGSVSTLTIQRTQQEDSAVYLCASSLGLRQGAGGNTIYFGEGSWLTVV.

The chain carries TRBV6-2 or TRBV6-3 and TRBJ2-7; 8 bases align to TRBD2. Germline CDR1 MNHEY, CDR2 SVGEGT. This CDR3 spans 14 amino acids. V lost 5 bases, J lost 3 bases, and 6 bases stayed unmatched. The CDR3 DNA is TGTGCCAGCAGTCGAACTAGCGGAAACTACGAGCAGTACGTC. Protein: CASSRTSGNYEQYV.

This chain uses TRBV5-1 with TRBJ1-1; 8 positions agree with TRBD1. The germline V gene has CDR1 SGHRS and CDR2 YFSETQ. Trimming removed 2 bases from V and 5 bases from J; junction bases left unmatched: 5. The CDR3 has 14 amino acids. In DNA form, the CDR3 reads TGCGCCAGCAGCTTAGGACAGGGAAGAACTGAAGCTTTCTTT. Amino acids: CASSLGQGRTEAFF.

As for this clone: One end of the junction varies from germline; a read error may be responsible. The gene calls are TRBV7-3 and TRBJ1-1; TRBD1 is a possible D gene (5 bases). Germline lookup yields CDR1 SGHTA and CDR2 FQGTGA. The CDR3 spans 13 residues. The CDR3 DNA reads TGTGCCAGCAGCGTAACAGGGAACACTGAAGCTTTCTTT. Residues: CASSVTGNTEAFF.

The rearrangement uses TRBV6-2 or TRBV6-3 and TRBJ2-7, with 7 bases lining up with TRBD1. The CDR3 is made up of 17 amino acids. The germline CDR1 and CDR2 sequences are MNHEY and SVGEGT. Trimming at V came to 5 bases and at J to 6 bases, leaving 19 bases not matched to a gene. CDR3 in DNA: TGTGCCAGCAGTCAAAGGGTAAATCGACAGGGAACCCTCGAGCAGTACTTC. It yields the protein CASSQRVNRQGTLEQYF.

This chain links TRBV7-6 with TRBJ1-5; D ambiguous. The germline V and J ends were trimmed by 0 bases and 1 base, with 10 bases remaining between them. This CDR3 region has 16 residues. CDR1 is SGHVS and CDR2 is FNYEAQ in the germline V gene. The CDR3: CASSLAGGRSNQPQHF. The DNA of the CDR3 is TGTGCCAGCAGCTTAGCAGGTGGCAGGAGCAATCAGCCCCAGCATTTT.

The chain has TRBV9 and TRBJ1-2; TRBD1 matches at 8 bases. CDR1 SGDLS and CDR2 YYNGEE come from the germline V gene. CDR3 size: 14 residues. V lost 0 bases, J lost 3 bases, and 1 base stayed unmatched. CDR3 region: CASSVDRGDYGYTF. DNA of the CDR3: TGTGCCAGCAGCGTAGACAGGGGGGACTATGGCTACACCTTC.